This T cell receptor (beta chain) was documented in a study of STAT5B mutations in CD4+ large granular lymphocyte leukemia. Study-level results: 8/27 top patient clones versus 2/35 control clones were TRBV06-family.

Notes on this clone: Antigen specificity is unknown.

CDR3 size: 15 residues. The ends lost 3 bases at V and 3 bases at J; junction bases unmatched: 3. Germline-derived CDR1 and CDR2 are SEHNR and FQNEAQ (reference sequence). Profiling relied on immunoSEQ multiplex PCR, and the TCRdb table lists in-frame clones only, not all of them. Seen here are tens of thousands of clones, roughly 80% observed once, and the top ten hold approximately 0.29%. The sample consisted of CD4+ T cells from blood buffy coats. The chain has TRBV7-9 and TRBJ2-3, with 10 bases identical to TRBD2. The sequence came from a human donor in good health. The CDR3 is CASSFLAGETDTQYF. DNA for the CDR3: TGTGCCAGCAGCTTTCTAGCGGGGGAAACAGATACGCAGTATTTT.